This record covers a single T cell receptor beta chain. The CDR3 length is 13 residues. Per germline, CDR1 SEHNR and CDR2 FQNEAQ (reference sequence). V was pared by 6 bases and J by 0 bases, with 8 bases between. These data originate in a study of T cell repertoires in cytomegalovirus infection. MiXCR, run by TCRdb on the reads, gives a single entry per CDR3 protein. The sample shows approximately 160,000 distinct CDR3 sequences, over 15% of them seen only once. The TCR originated in a human donor in good health (CMV status not recorded). Some clones in this sample may be carry-over from other donors' samples. V is TRBV7-9 and J is TRBJ1-1; D might be TRBD1 (6 bases). Sequenced input: CD8+ T cells from PBMCs. The CDR3 region has the DNA TGTGCCAGCAGGAGGGGGGTGAACACTGAAGCTTTCTTT. This translates into CASRRGVNTEAFF. The whole variable domain, remainder taken from reference TRBV7-9 and TRBJ1-1, is DTGVSQNPRHKITKRGQNVTFRCDPISEHNRLYWYRQTLGQGPEFLTYFQNEAQLEKSRLLSDRFSAERPKGSFSTLEIQRTEQGDSAMYLCASRRGVNTEAFFGQGTRLTVV.